A single sample is the source of the 20 T cell receptor beta chains below, sequenced in a study of identical twins. TCRdb reprocessed the 5' RACE reads via MiXCR and lists one record per CDR3 protein. Of 250,000 or so distinct CDR3 sequences in the sample, about 8.3% are singletons; the top ten hold less than 4%. This sample also belongs to another study, concerning yellow fever vaccine responses in identical twins.

Sequenced material: CD8+ T cells sorted from blood. These receptors were obtained from a woman younger than 35 in good health.

The chain employs TRBV24-1 and TRBJ2-3; D is undetermined. The CDR3 has 12 residues. V lost 5 bases and J lost 4, with 6 bases in between. Germline V lookup: CDR1 KGHDR, CDR2 SFDVKD. CDR3 sequence (DNA): TGTGCCACCAGTGCGATGGCAGATACGCAGTATTTT. Protein product: CATSAMADTQYF.

This clonotype has a handful of counts. The V call is TRBV3-1, the J call TRBJ2-1, with D maybe TRBD1 (6 bases). Germline V CDR1 and CDR2: LGHDT, YNNKEL (reference sequence). Trimming cost V 3 bases and J 3 bases, with 15 bases left between them. The CDR3 is 16 residues long. The CDR3 DNA reads as TGTGCCAGCAGCCATCCCGGGACATACGACTACAATGAGCAGTTCTTC. Amino acid sequence: CASSHPGTYDYNEQFF.

This clonotype was seen more than once but under ten times. This chain links TRBV11-2 with TRBJ1-1, with D possibly matching TRBD1 (5 bases). Trimming shortened V by 2 bases and J by 8 bases, and 9 bases separated the two germline ends. The germline V gene has CDR1 SGHAT and CDR2 FQNNGV. The CDR3 consists of 12 residues. The CDR3 here is CASSLPTEEAFF. DNA for the CDR3: TGTGCCAGCAGCTTACCGACAGAGGAAGCTTTCTTT. Full variable domain (outside the CDR3, taken from reference TRBV11-2 and TRBJ1-1): EAGVAQSPRYKIIEKRQSVAFWCNPISGHATLYWYQQILGQGPKLLIQFQNNGVVDDSQLPKDRFSAERLKGVDSTLKIQPAKLEDSAVYLCASSLPTEEAFFGQGTRLTVV.

In this sample, this clonotype turned up a few times. The chain has TRBV20-1 and TRBJ2-7; D possibly corresponds to TRBD1 (5 bases). The CDR3 totals 15 residues. Germline V gene lookup returns CDR1 DFQATT and CDR2 SNEGSKA (reference sequence). Trimming removed 1 base from V and 3 bases from J, with 16 bases in between. This CDR3 reads CSARVFRVSNYEQYF. The CDR3 region has the DNA TGCAGTGCTAGAGTATTCAGGGTTTCGAACTACGAGCAGTACTTC.

This clonotype was detected only a few times. This chain's CDR3 is CASSLWDRGFRNTEAFF. The CDR3 bases are TGTGCCAGCAGCTTATGGGACAGGGGGTTTCGGAACACTGAAGCTTTCTTT. The chain joins TRBV7-6 to TRBJ1-1; 11 bases match TRBD1. The CDR3 loop spans 17 amino acids. Germline CDR1 SGHVS, CDR2 FNYEAQ. V lost 2 bases, J lost 1 base, and 6 bases stayed unmatched. Together with reference TRBV7-6 and TRBJ1-1, the CDR3 gives the full variable domain: GAGVSQSPRYKVTKRGQDVALRCDPISGHVSLYWYRQALGQGPEFLTYFNYEAQQDKSGLPNDRFSAERPEGSISTLTIQRTEQRDSAMYRCASSLWDRGFRNTEAFFGQGTRLTVV.

This sequence joins TRBV20-1 and TRBJ2-7; 11 bases line up with TRBD2. There are 18 residues in the CDR3. In germline, CDR1 is DFQATT, CDR2 SNEGSKA (reference sequence). J gave up 4 bases and V 4 bases, and 18 bases lay outside the gene matches. This chain's CDR3 is CSATWGRVAGGRGYEQYF. CDR3 in DNA: TGCAGTGCTACCTGGGGTAGAGTAGCGGGGGGGCGTGGGTACGAGCAGTACTTC.

The chain uses TRBV6-5 and TRBJ1-4; 7 positions match TRBD1. CDR1 is MNHEY, CDR2 SVGAGI, per germline. J was trimmed by 4 bases and V by 4 bases; bases with no gene match: 6. CDR3 size: 15 residues. CDR3 amino acids: CASSSLTGFNEKLFF. The CDR3 nucleotides read TGTGCCAGCAGTTCCCTGACAGGGTTTAATGAAAAACTGTTTTTT.

The gene calls are TRBV7-8 and TRBJ1-5; possible D gene TRBD1, 6 bases. Trimming took 0 bases from V and 6 from J, leaving 21 bases between them. CDR1 is SGHVS and CDR2 is FQNEAQ in the germline V gene. The CDR3 runs to 18 residues. CDR3 DNA sequence: TGTGCCAGCAGCTTAGCGAAGTTTGAGGGGGAAGACTCTCAGCCCCAGCATTTT. The encoded protein is CASSLAKFEGEDSQPQHF.

This clonotype was detected many times. The CDR3 DNA reads TGTGCCAGCAGTGCCGGGGGCGACACAGATACGCAGTATTTT. Its protein is CASSAGGDTDTQYF. The chain carries TRBV6-2 or TRBV6-3 and TRBJ2-3; D is tentatively TRBD1 or TRBD2 (6 bases each). The germline CDR1 and CDR2 sequences are MNHEY and SVGEGT. The CDR3 length is 14 residues. The V end was cut by 5 bases, the J end by 2 bases, with 11 bases between.

This clonotype came up a few times. V is TRBV12-3 or TRBV12-4 and J is TRBJ2-1, with 7 bases fitting TRBD2. J was trimmed by 0 bases and V by 5 bases; bases with no gene match: 13. CDR3 length: 18 amino acids. The CDR3 loop reads CASSQPTLAEPSYNEQFF. DNA of the CDR3: TGTGCCAGCAGTCAACCCACTCTAGCGGAACCCTCCTACAATGAGCAGTTCTTC.

This chain links TRBV12-3 or TRBV12-4 with TRBJ1-5; tentatively, D is TRBD1 (6 bases). The CDR3 totals 15 residues. Trimming shortened V by 1 base and J by 7 bases, and 14 bases separated the two germline ends. The CDR3 DNA sequence: TGTGCCAGCAGTTTAGGAGCGGGGGCCGGACAGCCCCAGCATTTT. It is translated as CASSLGAGAGQPQHF.

The sample holds many counts of this clonotype. This chain uses TRBV4-3 with TRBJ2-1, with D perhaps TRBD1 or TRBD2 (5 bases each). V was pared by 0 bases and J by 7 bases, with 10 bases between. CDR1 and CDR2 from the germline V gene are LGHNA and YSLEER. The CDR3 is 14 residues long. The CDR3 protein is CASSQDGGTNEQFF. The CDR3 nucleotides are TGCGCCAGCAGCCAAGATGGGGGAACGAATGAGCAGTTCTTC.

V is TRBV24-1 and J is TRBJ2-2; D gene uncertain. The CDR3 runs to 12 residues. Trimming removed 6 bases at V and 5 bases at J, with 6 bases between. CDR1 KGHDR and CDR2 SFDVKD come from the germline V gene. In DNA, the CDR3 is TGTGCCACCAGTCCCCAGACCGGGGAGCTGTTTTTT. It yields the protein CATSPQTGELFF.

This clonotype was recorded at least ten times. V gene TRBV3-1 combines with J gene TRBJ2-7; D unresolved. The CDR3 runs 15 residues. V lost 5 bases to trimming and J lost 1 base, with 15 bases between them. CDR1 LGHDT and CDR2 YNNKEL come from the germline V gene (reference sequence). CDR3 amino acids: CASSALSGLSYEQYF. The CDR3 DNA sequence: TGTGCCAGCAGCGCCCTGTCTGGGTTGTCCTACGAGCAGTACTTC.

The chain links TRBV7-8 to TRBJ2-1, with D maybe TRBD1 (5 bases). This CDR3 region has 13 residues. CDR1 and CDR2 from the germline V gene are SGHVS and FQNEAQ. Trimming removed 4 bases from V and 8 bases from J, with 12 bases in between. CDR3 residues: CASSSGLTDEQFF. The CDR3 DNA sequence: TGTGCCAGCAGCTCAGGATTGACAGATGAGCAGTTCTTC.

This clonotype was picked up many times. The chain uses TRBV11-2 and TRBJ2-4; no clear D. V was pared by 2 bases and J by 3 bases, with 5 bases between. Germline V gives CDR1 SGHAT, CDR2 FQNNGV. This CDR3 is built from 13 residues. For the CDR3, the DNA is TGTGCCAGCAGCTTACCGTTCAAAAACATTCAGTACTTC. This codes for CASSLPFKNIQYF. The variable domain in full, completed from reference TRBV11-2 and TRBJ2-4, reads EAGVAQSPRYKIIEKRQSVAFWCNPISGHATLYWYQQILGQGPKLLIQFQNNGVVDDSQLPKDRFSAERLKGVDSTLKIQPAKLEDSAVYLCASSLPFKNIQYFGAGTRLSVL.

This clonotype was detected many times. This chain uses TRBV15 with TRBJ2-2; D is ambiguous. V was pared by 5 bases and J by 9 bases, with 13 bases between. The CDR3 is 13 residues long. Germline V gene data show CDR1 as LNHNV and CDR2 as YYDKDF (reference sequence). The CDR3 loop is CATSGPLRRELFF. DNA of the CDR3: TGTGCCACCAGCGGACCTCTCAGAAGGGAGCTGTTTTTT.

In this sample, this clonotype turned up many times. V is TRBV5-1 and J is TRBJ2-7; D unclear. The germline V gene encodes CDR1 SGHRS and CDR2 YFSETQ. V gave up 0 bases and J gave up 0 bases, with 10 bases separating them. This CDR3 is built from 15 residues. The CDR3 spells CASSLVDRFSYEQYF. CDR3 nucleotide sequence: TGCGCCAGCAGCTTGGTCGACCGATTCTCCTACGAGCAGTACTTC.

This clonotype was seen a few times. Written as DNA, the CDR3 is TGTGCCAGCAGTGATATTCGGGCAGATACGCAGTATTTT. This translates into CASSDIRADTQYF. The gene calls are TRBV6-1 and TRBJ2-3; D is undetermined. CDR1 is MNHNS and CDR2 is SASEGT in the germline V gene. Trimming shortened V by 3 bases and J by 4 bases, and 8 bases separated the two germline ends. This CDR3 spans 13 amino acids.

This rearrangement joins TRBV30 to TRBJ2-7; D is undetermined. The CDR3 loop spans 13 amino acids. V was shortened by 4 bases and J by 0 bases, with 10 bases between the two germline ends. Germline lookup yields CDR1 GTSNPN and CDR2 SVGIG (reference sequence). The CDR3 DNA sequence: TGTGCCTGGACGGCGCCCGCCTCCTACGAGCAGTACTTC. This sequence encodes CAWTAPASYEQYF.